The sequence of this T cell receptor beta chain was determined in a study of OX40 agonist ivuxolimab in advanced cancers. Study results and caveats: Clonal expansion was among the lowest in partial responders at 0.1-3.0 mg/kg, especially CD8+.

Germline lookup yields CDR1 SGHDN and CDR2 FVKESK. This CDR3 has 14 residues. With 6 bases removed from V and 3 bases from J, the gap between germline ends came to 14 bases. Generated by immunoSEQ multiplex PCR, the TCRdb table keeps only in-frame clones and is missing some. This table holds 70,000 or so clones, 65% to 80% found once. This clone has just one count. Its specificity is not known. V and J are TRBV14 and TRBJ1-1; D not certain. Sequenced material: CD4+ or CD8+ T cells sorted from blood, taken in a trial of the OX40 agonist ivuxolimab. The clonotype originates from an adult with an advanced solid tumor such as melanoma, head and neck, liver or kidney cancer. This CDR3 is CASRKSDGYTEAFF. DNA for the CDR3: TGTGCCAGCAGGAAGTCCGACGGGTACACTGAAGCTTTCTTT.